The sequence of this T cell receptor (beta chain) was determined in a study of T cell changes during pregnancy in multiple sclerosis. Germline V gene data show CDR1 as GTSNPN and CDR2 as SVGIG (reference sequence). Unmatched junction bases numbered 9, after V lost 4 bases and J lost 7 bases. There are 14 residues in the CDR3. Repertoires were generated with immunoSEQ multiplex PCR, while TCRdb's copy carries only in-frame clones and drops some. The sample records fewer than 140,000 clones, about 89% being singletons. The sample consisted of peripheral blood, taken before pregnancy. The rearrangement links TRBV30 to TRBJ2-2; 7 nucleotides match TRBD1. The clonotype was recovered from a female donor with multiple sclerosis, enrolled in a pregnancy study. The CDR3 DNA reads TGTGCCTGGAAGACAGGGCTGTATGTCGGGGAGCTGTTTTTT. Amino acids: CAWKTGLYVGELFF.